The 20 T cell receptor beta chains in this list originate from one sample, sequenced in a study of cytomegalovirus exposure and HLA in healthy donors. The method was immunoSEQ multiplex PCR; TCRdb's version includes in-frame clones alone and lacks a portion of them. This table has about 160,000 clones, about nine tenths appearing once. Sequencing used PBMCs. Every receptor here comes from a man younger than 30 in good health and CMV-seropositive.

V usage is TRBV5-4 and J usage is TRBJ2-3, with 10 bases fitting TRBD1. The V gene's germline CDR1 is SGHNT and CDR2 YYREEE (reference sequence). The CDR3 runs to 18 residues. With V trimmed by 4 bases and J by 0 bases, 11 bases remained unmatched. This CDR3 is CASSLGQGVSLSTDTQYF. The CDR3 DNA reads as TGTGCCAGCAGCCTAGGACAGGGGGTGTCTCTTAGCACAGATACGCAGTATTTT.

The chain couples TRBV11-3 to TRBJ2-7, with a weak D call TRBD2 (6 bases). CDR1 is SGHNT and CDR2 is YENEEA in the germline V gene. Trimming removed 1 base from V and 7 bases from J, with 23 bases in between. The CDR3 length is 17 residues. The CDR3, as DNA: TGTGCCAGCAGCTTAGGGGGAGGCAGCATTACACGAACTGAGCAGTACTTC. As protein: CASSLGGGSITRTEQYF.

V usage is TRBV28 and J usage is TRBJ2-1, with TRBD2 matching 12 bases. The CDR3 is made up of 16 amino acids. Germline V gives CDR1 MDHEN, CDR2 SYDVKM. Losses at the gene ends were 6 bases for V and 3 bases for J; bases not matched to a gene: 6. The chain's CDR3 is CASRQRTSGIYNEQFF. CDR3 DNA: TGTGCCAGCAGGCAAAGGACTAGCGGGATCTACAATGAGCAGTTCTTC. The whole variable domain, remainder taken from reference TRBV28 and TRBJ2-1, is DVKVTQSSRYLVKRTGEKVFLECVQDMDHENMFWYRQDPGLGLRLIYFSYDVKMKEKGDIPEGYSVSREKKERFSLILESASTNQTSMYLCASRQRTSGIYNEQFFGPGTRLTVL.

The V and J genes are TRBV7-9 and TRBJ2-2, with D tentatively TRBD1 (7 bases). The CDR3 has 16 amino acids. The germline V gene has CDR1 SEHNR and CDR2 FQNEAQ (reference sequence). Between the trimmed V and J ends, which lost 8 bases and 0 bases, there was a span of 16 bases. The CDR3 protein is CASAQRGTANTGELFF. As DNA, the CDR3 is TGTGCCAGCGCACAACGGGGGACAGCGAACACCGGGGAGCTGTTTTTT.

This clone has just a few counts. The chain combines TRBV7-9 with TRBJ2-7; tentative D call: TRBD2 (5 bases). Trimming shortened V by 5 bases and J by 2 bases, and 10 bases separated the two germline ends. The CDR3 sequence is 13 residues long. The V gene's germline CDR1 is SEHNR and CDR2 FQNEAQ (reference sequence). In DNA, the CDR3 is TGTGCCAGCAGCGGACCCGGGACCTACGAGCAGTACTTC. Its protein product is CASSGPGTYEQYF. The full variable domain, rest sourced from reference TRBV7-9 and TRBJ2-7, is DTGVSQNPRHKITKRGQNVTFRCDPISEHNRLYWYRQTLGQGPEFLTYFQNEAQLEKSRLLSDRFSAERPKGSFSTLEIQRTEQGDSAMYLCASSGPGTYEQYFGPGTRLTVT.

The chain employs TRBV28 and TRBJ1-2, with TRBD1 as a possible D gene (5 bases). Trimming removed 6 bases at V and 4 bases at J, with 15 bases between. Germline V lookup: CDR1 MDHEN, CDR2 SYDVKM. CDR3 length: 14 residues. CDR3 DNA: TGTGCCAGCAGACCCGCAGGGCGGACCTATGGCTACACCTTC. Translation gives CASRPAGRTYGYTF.

The chain carries TRBV5-1 and TRBJ1-1; TRBD1 aligns across 9 bases. V trimming: 0 bases; J trimming: 7 bases; junction bases outside the gene matches: 10. Germline values: CDR1 SGHRS, CDR2 YFSETQ. The CDR3 has 16 residues. CDR3 sequence reads: CASSLGVGTGSIEAFF. CDR3 DNA sequence: TGCGCCAGCAGCTTGGGGGTGGGGACAGGGAGTATTGAAGCTTTCTTT.

V usage is TRBV11-3 and J usage is TRBJ2-1, with D possibly matching TRBD1 (5 bases). CDR1 is SGHNT, CDR2 YENEEA, per germline. The CDR3 runs 11 residues. V was trimmed by 3 bases and J by 11 bases, leaving 8 bases between them. In DNA form, the CDR3 reads TGTGCCAGCAGCTTCGACAGTCAGCAGTTCTTC. Its translation is CASSFDSQQFF.

The chain links TRBV9 to TRBJ1-2, with 7 bases aligning to TRBD1. V gave up 0 bases and J gave up 8 bases; unmatched junction bases: 7. CDR3 length: 14 residues. Germline CDR1 is SGDLS and CDR2 is YYNGEE. This chain's CDR3 is CASSVEGAEWGYTF. In nucleotides, the CDR3 is TGTGCCAGCAGCGTAGAGGGGGCTGAGTGGGGCTACACCTTC.

This chain joins TRBV9 and TRBJ2-2, with 8 bases matching TRBD1. The germline V gene encodes CDR1 SGDLS and CDR2 YYNGEE. This CDR3 has 15 residues. The V gene end was trimmed by 3 bases and the J gene end by 0 bases; junction bases not matched to a gene: 1. CDR3 region: CASSAGQANTGELFF. In DNA, the CDR3 is TGTGCCAGCAGCGCGGGACAGGCGAACACCGGGGAGCTGTTTTTT.

This chain links TRBV7-8 with TRBJ2-5; D possibly corresponds to TRBD1 (6 bases). CDR1 is SGHVS and CDR2 is FQNEAQ in the germline V gene. The CDR3 is 14 residues long. The germline V and J ends were trimmed by 5 bases and 1 base, with 11 bases remaining between them. CDR3 DNA: TGTGCCAGCAGCCAGGGACACTTCCAAGAGACCCAGTACTTC. Translation: CASSQGHFQETQYF.

The chain recombines TRBV18 with TRBJ2-2; no definite D call. Germline CDR1 and CDR2: KGHSH and LQKENI. V was cut by 2 bases and J by 8 bases, with 15 bases left in between. This CDR3 spans 15 amino acids. DNA of the CDR3: TGTGCCAGCTCACCAGGTGTACTGTTCCCTGGGGAGCTGTTTTTT. Protein: CASSPGVLFPGELFF.

The chain employs TRBV4-2 and TRBJ1-4; D gene uncertain. This CDR3 region has 16 residues. CDR1 is LGHNA, CDR2 YNFKEQ, per germline. With 0 bases removed from V and 8 bases from J, the gap between germline ends came to 16 bases. CDR3 amino acids: CASSQEVRGWREKLFF. The CDR3 nucleotides read TGTGCCAGCAGCCAAGAGGTTAGAGGGTGGCGGGAAAAACTGTTTTTT.

The chain combines TRBV6-5 with TRBJ2-2; TRBD2 matches at 7 bases. Per the germline V gene, CDR1 is MNHEY and CDR2 is SVGAGI. The J segment lost 4 bases and the V segment lost 0 bases, leaving 5 bases of the junction unmatched. The CDR3 is 16 residues long. CDR3 sequence (DNA): TGTGCCAGCAGTTACTCGTCTAGCGGTAGCACCGGGGAGCTGTTTTTT. Its translation is CASSYSSSGSTGELFF.

The chain recombines TRBV19 with TRBJ2-7; D not resolved. With 6 bases removed from V and 6 bases from J, the gap between germline ends came to 18 bases. CDR3 length: 14 amino acids. Germline CDR1 is LNHDA and CDR2 is SQIVND (reference sequence). The CDR3 reads CASSLRVGSAEQYF. CDR3 coding DNA: TGTGCCAGTAGCCTAAGAGTGGGCTCGGCCGAGCAGTACTTC.

V usage is TRBV11-3 and J usage is TRBJ2-1; D uncertain. V lost 1 base, J lost 9 bases, and 4 bases lay in between. Germline assignment: CDR1 SGHNT and CDR2 YENEEA. This CDR3 comprises 11 residues. CDR3 in amino acids: CASSLAREQFF. The CDR3 DNA is TGTGCCAGCAGCTTAGCGCGTGAGCAGTTCTTC. The complete variable domain, with remaining parts taken from reference TRBV11-3 and TRBJ2-1, reads EAGVVQSPRYKIIEKKQPVAFWCNPISGHNTLYWYLQNLGQGPELLIRYENEEAVDDSQLPKDRFSAERLKGVDSTLKIQPAELGDSAVYLCASSLAREQFFGPGTRLTVL.

The rearrangement uses TRBV6-4 and TRBJ1-4; 11 bases are shared with TRBD1. Germline trimming cut 8 bases from V and 7 bases from J; bases unmatched to any gene: 3. The CDR3 is 13 amino acids. Germline V lookup: CDR1 MRHNA, CDR2 SNTAGT. CDR3 coding DNA: TGTGCCAGCTCCGGGACAGGGGGTGAAAAACTGTTTTTT. Translating it yields CASSGTGGEKLFF.

This sequence joins TRBV15 and TRBJ2-7, with 9 positions matching TRBD1. Germline-derived CDR1 and CDR2 are LNHNV and YYDKDF (reference sequence). The CDR3 contains 13 residues. V gave up 5 bases and J gave up 5 bases; unmatched junction bases: 4. This chain's CDR3 is CATSRDRVHEQYF. DNA for the CDR3: TGTGCCACCAGCCGGGACAGGGTCCACGAGCAGTACTTC.

V and J are TRBV11-3 and TRBJ2-2; 7 bases match TRBD1. With 1 base clipped from V and 4 bases from J, the junction kept 3 bases outside the gene matches. This CDR3 region has 15 residues. Germline CDR1 reads SGHNT; CDR2 reads YENEEA. For the CDR3, the DNA is TGTGCCAGCAGCTTAGGGGGACAGTTCACCGGGGAGCTGTTTTTT. Translation: CASSLGGQFTGELFF.

CDR3 protein: CASSLSLQGVDNEQFF. For the CDR3, the DNA is TGCGCCAGCAGCTTGAGCTTACAGGGGGTGGACAATGAGCAGTTCTTC. The V call is TRBV5-1, the J call TRBJ2-1, with 8 bases aligning to TRBD1. Germline assignment: CDR1 SGHRS and CDR2 YFSETQ. The CDR3 has 16 residues. V lost 1 base to trimming and J lost 5 bases; unmatched junction nucleotides: 8.